These 27 T cell receptor beta chains came from one sample sequenced in a study of OX40 agonist ivuxolimab in advanced cancers. The data were produced by immunoSEQ multiplex PCR, yet TCRdb's version contains in-frame clones alone and is incomplete. The table records tens of thousands of clones, around 83% of them present only once. The sample in question was CD4+ or CD8+ T cells sorted from blood, obtained in a trial of the OX40 agonist ivuxolimab. The receptors shown here come from an adult with an advanced solid tumor such as melanoma, head and neck, liver or kidney cancer.

The chain is built from TRBV5-1 and TRBJ2-2; 8 bases are shared with TRBD2. Trimming took 0 bases from V and 4 from J; bases not matched to a gene: 14. This CDR3 comprises 19 residues. Looked up from germline, CDR1 is SGHRS and CDR2 is YFSETQ. CDR3 DNA: TGCGCCAGCAGCTTGGCCCCTAGCGGGCACCCCTCGAGCACCGGGGAGCTGTTTTTT. The encoded protein is CASSLAPSGHPSSTGELFF.

The rearrangement links TRBV5-1 to TRBJ2-3, with D possibly matching TRBD2 (6 bases). Germline values: CDR1 SGHRS, CDR2 YFSETQ. V lost 7 bases and J lost 0, with 9 bases in between. The CDR3 has 13 amino acids. CDR3 residues: CASREFSTDTQYF. Written as DNA, the CDR3 is TGCGCCAGCCGGGAGTTTAGCACAGATACGCAGTATTTT.

This clone was detected once. The V gene is TRBV19, the J gene TRBJ1-2, with D possibly matching TRBD1 (6 bases). Germline assignment: CDR1 LNHDA and CDR2 SQIVND (reference sequence). This CDR3 is built from 10 residues. Here the CDR3 DNA reads TGTGCTACAGGGTCCTATGGCTACACCTTC. Protein product: CATGSYGYTF.

The rearrangement joins TRBV7-2 to TRBJ2-6; D is unresolved. Trimming left V 0 bases short and J 1 base short, with 4 bases between. The CDR3 length is 15 residues. Per germline, CDR1 SGHTA and CDR2 FQGNSA. The CDR3, as DNA: TGTGCCAGCAGCTTAGCGGGTTCTGGGGCCAACGTCCTGACTTTC. Protein sequence: CASSLAGSGANVLTF.

The rearrangement uses TRBV7-9 and TRBJ1-5, with D hard to call. Per the germline V gene, CDR1 is SEHNR and CDR2 is FQNEAQ (reference sequence). CDR3 length: 13 residues. Trimming shortened V by 5 bases and J by 0 bases, and 5 bases separated the two germline ends. The CDR3 nucleotides are TGTGCCAGCAGCGAATATAGCAATCAGCCCCAGCATTTT. It specifies CASSEYSNQPQHF.

J is TRBJ2-7 and V is TRBV7-2; TRBD2 might be the D (6 bases). Germline-derived CDR1 and CDR2 are SGHTA and FQGNSA. The CDR3 loop spans 15 amino acids. Trimming stripped 6 bases from V and 2 bases from J, with 17 bases between. The CDR3 DNA follows: TGTGCCAGCAGTTCTACTCCGGGACTTACCTACGAGCAGTACTTC. As protein: CASSSTPGLTYEQYF.

This clone came up a few times. V gene TRBV6-6 combines with J gene TRBJ1-2; D uncertain. Germline CDR1 reads MNHNY; CDR2 reads SVGAGI (reference sequence). V lost 1 base, J lost 3 bases, and 15 bases lay in between. This CDR3 comprises 16 residues. CDR3 nucleotide sequence: TGTGCCAGCAGTTACTGGTCGGGCAGAAGACACTATGGCTACACCTTC. It codes for CASSYWSGRRHYGYTF.

The rearrangement links TRBV18 to TRBJ2-7; D is possibly TRBD1 (6 bases). The CDR3 spans 15 residues. Trimming left V 2 bases short and J 0 bases short, with 11 bases between. Germline CDR1 and CDR2: KGHSH and LQKENI. CDR3 loop: CASSPVQDSSYEQYF. Written as DNA, the CDR3 is TGTGCCAGCTCACCAGTGCAGGACAGCTCCTACGAGCAGTACTTC.

CDR3 DNA: TGTGCCAGCAGCCAAGCGGGGCGGGCCTTGAGGGAGCAGTACTTC. Protein: CASSQAGRALREQYF. The chain uses TRBV14 and TRBJ2-7, with D perhaps assigned TRBD1 or TRBD2 (5 bases each). V was trimmed by 1 base and J by 7 bases, leaving 17 bases between them. This CDR3 comprises 15 residues. Germline loops: CDR1 SGHDN, CDR2 FVKESK.

V usage is TRBV19 and J usage is TRBJ2-2; no reliable D call. V was shortened by 6 bases and J by 0 bases, with 5 bases between the two germline ends. The CDR3 loop spans 13 amino acids. Germline V gives CDR1 LNHDA, CDR2 SQIVND (reference sequence). This CDR3 reads CASRQSNTGELFF. DNA for the CDR3: TGTGCCAGTAGGCAGTCGAACACCGGGGAGCTGTTTTTT. The complete variable domain, with remaining parts taken from reference TRBV19 and TRBJ2-2, reads DGGITQSPKYLFRKEGQNVTLSCEQNLNHDAMYWYRQDPGQGLRLIYYSQIVNDFQKGDIAEGYSVSREKKESFPLTVTSAQKNPTAFYLCASRQSNTGELFFGEGSRLTVL.

This chain uses TRBV2 with TRBJ2-7, with D tentatively TRBD2 (6 bases). CDR3 size: 15 residues. Trimming pared 5 bases from V and 3 bases from J, leaving 17 bases between. Germline CDR1 reads SNHLY; CDR2 reads FYNNEI. The chain's CDR3 is CASSREVPRYYEQYF. The CDR3 coding sequence is TGTGCCAGCAGTAGGGAGGTCCCCCGATACTACGAGCAGTACTTC.

CDR3 DNA: TGTGCCACCTCCTTGGGTAGCAATCAGCCCCAGCATTTT. As protein: CATSLGSNQPQHF. The gene calls are TRBV2 and TRBJ1-5; D is ambiguous. CDR1 SNHLY and CDR2 FYNNEI come from the germline V gene. V gave up 10 bases and J gave up 0 bases, with 10 bases separating them. There are 13 residues in the CDR3.

The chain recombines TRBV18 with TRBJ1-1; no definite D call. Germline loops: CDR1 KGHSH, CDR2 LQKENI. The V and J ends lost 6 bases and 0 bases respectively, with 17 bases between them. The CDR3 is 16 amino acids. CDR3 region: CASSRASAIMNTEAFF. The CDR3 region has the DNA TGTGCCAGCTCCCGGGCCTCGGCCATCATGAACACTGAAGCTTTCTTT.

The rearrangement joins TRBV9 to TRBJ2-3; 8 nucleotides agree with TRBD2. Trimming took 0 bases from V and 3 from J; bases not matched to a gene: 6. The CDR3 is 16 residues long. Per the germline V gene, CDR1 is SGDLS and CDR2 is YYNGEE. The CDR3 region is CASSVEPGGLTDTQYF. CDR3 DNA: TGTGCCAGCAGCGTAGAACCGGGGGGGTTGACAGATACGCAGTATTTT.

This clone was found once. The chain joins TRBV10-2 to TRBJ1-2; weak D call: TRBD1 (5 bases). Germline CDR1 WSHSY, CDR2 SAAADI. V dropped 0 bases and J dropped 0 bases, with 8 bases sitting between them. This CDR3 is built from 15 residues. CDR3 nucleotides: TGCGCCAGCAGTGAGTCGGGGGGAGCTAACTATGGCTACACCTTC. Encoded protein: CASSESGGANYGYTF.

The chain uses TRBV15 and TRBJ2-2; D unclear. Per germline, CDR1 LNHNV and CDR2 YYDKDF (reference sequence). V was shortened by 0 bases and J by 2 bases, with 7 bases between the two germline ends. This CDR3 region has 15 residues. The CDR3 DNA follows: TGTGCCACCAGCAGAGATCTCACTAACACCGGGGAGCTGTTTTTT. Its translation is CATSRDLTNTGELFF.

This sequence joins TRBV27 and TRBJ1-6; weak D call: TRBD1 (5 bases). The V gene lost 1 base and the J gene lost 7 bases, with 11 bases spanning the gap. The germline V gene has CDR1 MNHEY and CDR2 SMNVEV (reference sequence). The CDR3 loop spans 15 amino acids. CDR3 DNA: TGTGCCAGCAGTTTATTAGGCCAGGGAAATTCACCCCTCCACTTT. Protein sequence: CASSLLGQGNSPLHF.

The chain joins TRBV6-5 to TRBJ1-5; the D is unclear. V was trimmed by 5 bases and J by 2 bases, leaving 10 bases between them. The CDR3 runs 14 residues. Germline V lookup: CDR1 MNHEY, CDR2 SVGAGI. DNA of the CDR3: TGTGCCAGCAGTGAGTATATGGGCAATCAGCCCCAGCATTTT. It is translated as CASSEYMGNQPQHF.

This chain joins TRBV28 and TRBJ1-5; D is unclear. Germline lookup yields CDR1 MDHEN and CDR2 SYDVKM. V lost 6 bases and J 4 bases, leaving 16 bases between the germline ends. CDR3 size: 15 residues. The chain's CDR3 is CASSPGPAFNQPQHF. The CDR3 bases are TGTGCCAGCAGCCCCGGCCCAGCGTTTAATCAGCCCCAGCATTTT.

V and J are TRBV13 and TRBJ2-3, with 9 bases identical to TRBD1. V lost 3 bases and J lost 6; bases outside the gene matches: 7. The CDR3 runs to 15 residues. From germline, CDR1 is PRHDT and CDR2 FYEKMQ (reference sequence). CDR3 coding DNA: TGTGCCAGCAGCTTCTACGGCGGGACAGGGGATACGCAGTATTTT. Its translation is CASSFYGGTGDTQYF.

The rearrangement uses TRBV5-1 and TRBJ1-1, with a weak D call TRBD1 (5 bases). Germline lookup yields CDR1 SGHRS and CDR2 YFSETQ. Between the trimmed V and J ends, which lost 4 bases and 4 bases, there was a span of 14 bases. This CDR3 region has 14 residues. DNA for the CDR3: TGCGCCAGCAGCACCGGTCAGGGATTCACTGAAGCTTTCTTT. Protein product: CASSTGQGFTEAFF. The variable domain in full, with the rest retrieved from reference TRBV5-1 and TRBJ1-1, is KAGVTQTPRYLIKTRGQQVTLSCSPISGHRSVSWYQQTPGQGLQFLFEYFSETQRNKGNFPGRFSGRQFSNSRSEMNVSTLELGDSALYLCASSTGQGFTEAFFGQGTRLTVV.

This chain uses TRBV5-1 with TRBJ2-7; TRBD1 matches 9 bases. The V gene's germline CDR1 is SGHRS and CDR2 YFSETQ. Trimming cost V 0 bases and J 0 bases; bases outside gene matches: 13. The CDR3 has 19 residues. CDR3 protein: CASSLAINRGPSYSYEQYF. The DNA for the CDR3 is TGCGCCAGCAGCTTGGCCATAAACAGGGGGCCCTCTTACTCCTACGAGCAGTACTTC. The full variable domain, in which reference TRBV5-1 and TRBJ2-7 provide the parts outside the CDR3, is KAGVTQTPRYLIKTRGQQVTLSCSPISGHRSVSWYQQTPGQGLQFLFEYFSETQRNKGNFPGRFSGRQFSNSRSEMNVSTLELGDSALYLCASSLAINRGPSYSYEQYFGPGTRLTVT.

The chain joins TRBV7-9 to TRBJ1-2; D is undetermined. CDR3 length: 13 amino acids. Per germline, CDR1 SEHNR and CDR2 FQNEAQ (reference sequence). V gave up 1 base and J gave up 5 bases, with 8 bases separating them. Written as DNA, the CDR3 is TGTGCCAGCAGCTTAGGGGAGGTATATGGCTACACCTTC. As protein: CASSLGEVYGYTF.

As regards this clone: At the DNA level, this CDR3 is encoded by other sequences in the same sample as well. The chain joins TRBV4-1 to TRBJ2-5; TRBD2 matches 13 bases. In germline, CDR1 is MGHRA, CDR2 YSYEKL. V dropped 4 bases and J dropped 2; count of bases not matched to a gene: 4. CDR3 length: 16 residues. The CDR3 protein is CASSLRTSGGQETQYF. CDR3 nucleotides: TGCGCCAGCAGCCTCCGGACTAGCGGGGGTCAAGAGACCCAGTACTTC.

J is TRBJ1-2 and V is TRBV28; TRBD1 might be the D (6 bases). This CDR3 is 14 amino acids long. V lost 7 bases and J 4 bases, leaving 16 bases between the germline ends. The germline V gene has CDR1 MDHEN and CDR2 SYDVKM. CDR3 sequence: CASTLLGGGYGYTF. CDR3 sequence (DNA): TGTGCCAGCACCTTATTGGGGGGCGGCTATGGCTACACCTTC.

This clone came up once. The V and J genes are TRBV18 and TRBJ1-3; 9 nucleotides agree with TRBD1. Germline CDR1 reads KGHSH; CDR2 reads LQKENI. CDR3 size: 17 residues. V lost 4 bases and J lost 0; bases outside the gene matches: 7. As DNA, the CDR3 is TGTGCCAGCTCACAGACCGGGACAGGGTCCTCTGGAAACACCATATATTTT. Its translation: CASSQTGTGSSGNTIYF.

The V call is TRBV6-5, the J call TRBJ1-2, with D possibly TRBD1 on 6 matching bases. V lost 6 bases to trimming and J lost 4 bases, with 12 bases between them. Per germline, CDR1 MNHEY and CDR2 SVGAGI. There are 13 residues in the CDR3. The CDR3 loop is CASRTQGSYGYTF. Here the CDR3 DNA reads TGTGCCAGCAGGACCCAGGGGTCCTATGGCTACACCTTC.